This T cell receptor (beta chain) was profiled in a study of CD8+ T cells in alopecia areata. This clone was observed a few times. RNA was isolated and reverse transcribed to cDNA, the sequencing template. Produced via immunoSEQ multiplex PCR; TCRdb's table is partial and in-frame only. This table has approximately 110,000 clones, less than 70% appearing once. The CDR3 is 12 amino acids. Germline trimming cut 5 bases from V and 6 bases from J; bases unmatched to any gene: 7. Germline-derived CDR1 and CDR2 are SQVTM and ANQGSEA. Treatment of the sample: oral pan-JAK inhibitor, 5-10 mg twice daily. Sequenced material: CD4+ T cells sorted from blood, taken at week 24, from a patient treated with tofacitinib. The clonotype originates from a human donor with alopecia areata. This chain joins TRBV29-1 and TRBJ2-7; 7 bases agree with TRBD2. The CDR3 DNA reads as TGCAGCGTTCGTGCGGGGAGGGCCGAGCAGTACTTC. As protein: CSVRAGRAEQYF.